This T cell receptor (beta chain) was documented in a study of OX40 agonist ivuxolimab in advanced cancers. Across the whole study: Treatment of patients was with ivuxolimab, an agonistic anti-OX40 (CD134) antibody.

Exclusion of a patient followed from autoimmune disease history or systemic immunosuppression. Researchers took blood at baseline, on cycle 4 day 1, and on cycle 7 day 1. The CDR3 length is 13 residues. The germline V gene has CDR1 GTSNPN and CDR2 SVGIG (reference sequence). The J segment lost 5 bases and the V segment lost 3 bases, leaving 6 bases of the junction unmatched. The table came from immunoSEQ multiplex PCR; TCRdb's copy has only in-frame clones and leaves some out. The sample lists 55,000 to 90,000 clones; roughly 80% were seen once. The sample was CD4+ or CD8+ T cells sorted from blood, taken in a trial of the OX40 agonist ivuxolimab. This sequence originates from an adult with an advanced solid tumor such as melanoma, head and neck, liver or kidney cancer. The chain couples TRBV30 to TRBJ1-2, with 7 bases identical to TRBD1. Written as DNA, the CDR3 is TGTGCCTGGAGCCCCGGGACAGCATATGGCTACACCTTC. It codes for CAWSPGTAYGYTF.